This T cell receptor (beta chain) stems from a study of blood T cell repertoires in COVID-19. The overall study: Italy, Spain and the United States were the sources of the convalescent and acute COVID-19 samples. In each case, the material was cDNA or gDNA derived from T cells, B-cell-depleted T cells, or PBMCs.

The CDR3 consists of 17 residues. The V and J ends lost 2 bases and 7 bases respectively, with 21 bases between them. Germline values: CDR1 SGHTA, CDR2 FQGNSA. Per the study methods: For nucleated cells, counts were estimated from reference gene primer amplification. The table came from immunoSEQ multiplex PCR; TCRdb's copy has only in-frame clones and leaves some out. The DNA gave D and trimming, while V, J and clone size come from that table. Here the sample spans about 210,000 clones, more than 85% being singletons. This TCR was sampled from a man aged 40-49 years with acute or convalescent COVID-19. This chain uses TRBV7-2 with TRBJ1-5, with a weak D call TRBD1 (6 bases). The sequenced material came from peripheral blood. The CDR3 spells CASSLLVGQGSRQPQHF. The CDR3 DNA sequence: TGTGCCAGCAGCTTATTAGTAGGCCAGGGGAGCCGGCAGCCCCAGCATTTT. Full variable domain (missing parts from reference TRBV7-2 and TRBJ1-5): GAGVSQSPSNKVTEKGKDVELRCDPISGHTALYWYRQSLGQGLEFLIYFQGNSAPDKSGLPSDRFSAERTGGSVSTLTIQRTQQEDSAVYLCASSLLVGQGSRQPQHFGDGTRLSIL.